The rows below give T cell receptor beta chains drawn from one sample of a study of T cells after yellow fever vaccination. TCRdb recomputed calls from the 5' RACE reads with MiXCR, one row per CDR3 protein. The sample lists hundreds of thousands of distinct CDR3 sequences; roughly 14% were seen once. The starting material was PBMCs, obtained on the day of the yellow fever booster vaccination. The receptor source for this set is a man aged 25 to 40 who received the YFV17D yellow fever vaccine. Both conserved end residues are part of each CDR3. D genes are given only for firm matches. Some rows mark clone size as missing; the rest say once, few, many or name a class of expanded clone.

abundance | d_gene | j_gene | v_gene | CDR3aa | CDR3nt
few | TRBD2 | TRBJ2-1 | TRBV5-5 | CASSLIPSGQGNEQFF | TGTGCCAGCAGCTTGATTCCTAGCGGTCAAGGAAATGAGCAGTTCTTC
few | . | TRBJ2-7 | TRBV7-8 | CASSPDLITYEQYF | TGTGCCAGCAGCCCGGACTTGATTACGTACGAGCAGTACTTC
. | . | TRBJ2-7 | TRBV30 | CALRGTATYEQYF | TGTGCCCTCAGGGGCACAGCGACCTACGAGCAGTACTTC
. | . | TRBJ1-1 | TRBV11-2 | CASSLGSGRNTEAFF | TGTGCCAGCAGCTTAGGATCGGGGCGGAACACTGAAGCTTTCTTT
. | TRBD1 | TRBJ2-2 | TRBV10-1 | CASSESRPGGSGELFF | TGCGCCAGCAGTGAGTCGCGGCCAGGGGGCTCAGGGGAGCTGTTTTTT
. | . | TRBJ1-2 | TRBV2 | CASSEGGNYGYTF | TGTGCCAGCAGTGAAGGAGGGAACTATGGCTACACCTTC
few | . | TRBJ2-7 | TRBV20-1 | CSASKSGASEYF | TGCAGTGCTAGTAAGAGTGGGGCTAGCGAGTACTTC
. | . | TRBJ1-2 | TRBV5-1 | CASSSGTGGYTF | TGCGCCAGCAGCTCTGGGACGGGCGGCTACACCTTC
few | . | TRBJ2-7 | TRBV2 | CASRRDYEQYF | TGTGCCAGCCGTCGGGACTACGAGCAGTACTTC
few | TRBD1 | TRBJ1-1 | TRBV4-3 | CASSQGQGLNTEAFF | TGCGCCAGCAGCCAGGGACAGGGATTGAACACTGAAGCTTTCTTT
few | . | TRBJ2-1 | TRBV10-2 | CAILGSADGGRNEQFF | TGCGCCATCCTTGGCTCCGCGGACGGAGGACGCAATGAGCAGTTCTTC
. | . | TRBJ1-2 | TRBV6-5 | CATKHRSYGYTF | TGTGCCACCAAACACAGGAGCTATGGCTACACCTTC
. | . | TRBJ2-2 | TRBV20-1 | CCAREQGGGNTGELFF | TGCTGTGCTAGAGAGCAGGGGGGCGGGAACACCGGGGAGCTGTTTTTT
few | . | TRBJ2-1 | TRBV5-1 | CASSQQPGRERNNEQFF | TGCGCCAGCAGCCAGCAACCCGGCCGGGAGCGTAACAATGAGCAGTTCTTC
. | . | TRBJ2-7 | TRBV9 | CASSPQGGGEQYF | TGCGCCAGCAGCCCCCAAGGAGGAGGCGAGCAGTACTTC
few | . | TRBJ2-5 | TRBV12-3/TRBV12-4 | CASSSLGIPQETQYF | TGTGCCAGCAGTTCCCTGGGTATCCCTCAAGAGACCCAGTACTTC
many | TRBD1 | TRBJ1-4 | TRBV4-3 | CASSRGDRATNEKLFF | TGCGCCAGCAGCCGAGGCGACAGGGCGACTAATGAAAAACTGTTTTTT
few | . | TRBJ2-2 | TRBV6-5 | CASSYNSAGTGELFF | TGTGCCAGCAGTTACAATTCCGCAGGCACCGGGGAGCTGTTTTTT
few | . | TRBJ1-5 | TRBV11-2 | CASSRSLGPLLGNQPQHF | TGTGCCAGCAGCCGGTCTCTGGGACCGCTATTGGGCAATCAGCCCCAGCATTTT
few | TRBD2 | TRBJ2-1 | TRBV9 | CASSAPGLAGPHRSYNEQFF | TGTGCCAGCAGCGCCCCGGGACTAGCGGGACCGCATCGGTCTTACAATGAGCAGTTCTTC
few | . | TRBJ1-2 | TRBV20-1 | CSALRDGYGYTF | TGCAGTGCTCTCCGGGACGGCTATGGCTACACCTTC
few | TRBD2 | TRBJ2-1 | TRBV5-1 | CASSLLLAGGTEQFF | TGCGCCAGCAGCTTATTACTAGCGGGAGGGACTGAGCAGTTCTTC
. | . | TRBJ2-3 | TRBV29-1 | CSAWDGATDTQYF | TGCAGCGCGTGGGACGGGGCCACAGATACGCAGTATTTT
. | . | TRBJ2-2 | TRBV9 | CASSVYSTGELFF | TGTGCCAGCAGCGTATACAGCACCGGGGAGCTGTTTTTT
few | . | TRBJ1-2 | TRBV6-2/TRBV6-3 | CASSYFGGGYGYTF | TGTGCCAGCAGTTACTTCGGGGGAGGCTATGGCTACACCTTC
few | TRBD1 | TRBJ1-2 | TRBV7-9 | CASSLTGGVYGYTF | TGTGCCAGCAGCTTGACAGGGGGTGTCTATGGCTACACCTTC
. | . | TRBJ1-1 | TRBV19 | CASSPGPVSRAFF | TGTGCCAGTAGTCCTGGGCCTGTGTCGAGAGCTTTCTTT
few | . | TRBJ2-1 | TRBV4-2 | CASSQAGDNEQFF | TGTGCCAGCAGCCAAGCGGGGGACAATGAGCAGTTCTTC
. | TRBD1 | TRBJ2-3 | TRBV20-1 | CSADRVGADTQYF | TGCAGTGCTGACAGGGTTGGGGCGGATACGCAGTATTTT
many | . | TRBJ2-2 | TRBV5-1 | CASSPGTTGELFF | TGCGCCAGCAGCCCCGGCACCACCGGGGAGCTGTTTTTT
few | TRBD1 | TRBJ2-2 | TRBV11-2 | CASSFRRQGANLRELFF | TGTGCCAGCAGCTTCCGCAGACAGGGGGCCAATCTTAGGGAGCTGTTTTTT
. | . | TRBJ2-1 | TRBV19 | CASSIRGGYNEQFF | TGTGCCAGTAGTATAAGGGGGGGCTACAATGAGCAGTTCTTC
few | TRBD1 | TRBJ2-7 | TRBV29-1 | CSVPGQGAIEQYF | TGCAGCGTTCCGGGACAGGGGGCGATCGAGCAGTACTTC
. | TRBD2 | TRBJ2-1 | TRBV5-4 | CASSRSSGSSYNEQFF | TGTGCCAGCAGCCGATCTAGCGGAAGCTCCTACAATGAGCAGTTCTTC
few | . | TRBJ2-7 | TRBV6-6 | CASTDTSYEQYF | TGTGCCAGCACCGACACCTCCTACGAGCAGTACTTC
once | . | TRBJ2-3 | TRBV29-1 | CSVEGQPRTDTQYF | TGCAGCGTTGAAGGCCAGCCCCGCACAGATACGCAGTATTTT
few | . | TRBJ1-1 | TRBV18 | CASSPQESTEAFF | TGTGCCAGCTCACCCCAGGAGAGCACTGAAGCTTTCTTT
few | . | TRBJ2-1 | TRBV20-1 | CSASSAFEQFF | TGCAGTGCTAGCTCGGCTTTTGAGCAGTTCTTC
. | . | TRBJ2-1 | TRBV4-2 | CASSQEEGGSYNEQFF | TGTGCCAGCAGCCAAGAGGAGGGAGGCTCCTACAATGAGCAGTTCTTC
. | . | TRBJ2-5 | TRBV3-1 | CASSHFEGGETQYF | TGTGCCAGCAGCCATTTTGAAGGGGGAGAGACCCAGTACTTC
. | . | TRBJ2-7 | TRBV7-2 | CASSRRAGAYEQYF | TGTGCCAGCAGCCGCCGGGCAGGGGCCTACGAGCAGTACTTC